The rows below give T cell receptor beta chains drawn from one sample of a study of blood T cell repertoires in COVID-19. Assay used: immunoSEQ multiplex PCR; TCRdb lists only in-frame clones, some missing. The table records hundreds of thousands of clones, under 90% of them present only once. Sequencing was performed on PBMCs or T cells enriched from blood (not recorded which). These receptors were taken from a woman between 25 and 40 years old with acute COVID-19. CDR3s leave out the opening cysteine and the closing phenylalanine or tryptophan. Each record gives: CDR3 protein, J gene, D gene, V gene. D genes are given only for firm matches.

cdr3_aa: ASSFRTSGRNYEQY
j_call: TRBJ2-7
d_call: TRBD2
v_call: TRBV28

cdr3_aa: ASSHRVLNTEAF
j_call: TRBJ1-1
d_call: NA
v_call: TRBV7-9

cdr3_aa: ASSSGTGAISPLH
j_call: TRBJ1-6
d_call: TRBD1
v_call: TRBV27

cdr3_aa: ASSVVSSEAGELF
j_call: TRBJ2-2
d_call: NA
v_call: TRBV9

cdr3_aa: ASRKDRGQIAF
j_call: TRBJ1-1
d_call: TRBD1
v_call: TRBV19

cdr3_aa: ASMARRLYSPLH
j_call: TRBJ1-6
d_call: NA
v_call: TRBV6-5

cdr3_aa: ASSLVRTGPNTEAF
j_call: TRBJ1-1
d_call: TRBD1
v_call: TRBV5-1

cdr3_aa: ASSENRQAFYEQY
j_call: TRBJ2-7
d_call: NA
v_call: TRBV6-1

cdr3_aa: ATSGRGQETQY
j_call: TRBJ2-5
d_call: NA
v_call: TRBV24-1

cdr3_aa: ASSAGGSRRGAQY
j_call: TRBJ2-5
d_call: TRBD2
v_call: TRBV19

cdr3_aa: ASSQEGTPNSHEQY
j_call: TRBJ2-7
d_call: NA
v_call: TRBV4-1

cdr3_aa: ASSEDRGSYNSPLH
j_call: TRBJ1-6
d_call: TRBD1
v_call: TRBV4-3

cdr3_aa: ATSDRTGGTGELF
j_call: TRBJ2-2
d_call: TRBD1
v_call: TRBV24-1

cdr3_aa: ASSSYGMGNQPQH
j_call: TRBJ1-5
d_call: NA
v_call: TRBV5-6

cdr3_aa: ASTGRGFGGYT
j_call: TRBJ1-2
d_call: NA
v_call: TRBV2

cdr3_aa: ASSPIGRADEQY
j_call: TRBJ2-7
d_call: NA
v_call: TRBV7-2

cdr3_aa: SVSGQGHYEQY
j_call: TRBJ2-7
d_call: TRBD1
v_call: TRBV29-1

cdr3_aa: ASSLAGTEQF
j_call: TRBJ2-1
d_call: TRBD2
v_call: TRBV10-2

cdr3_aa: ASKFGVSGGNTIY
j_call: TRBJ1-3
d_call: NA
v_call: TRBV3-1/TRBV3-2

cdr3_aa: ASSVSDLEGANNSPLH
j_call: TRBJ1-6
d_call: TRBD1
v_call: TRBV9

cdr3_aa: ASSLKPRNYGYT
j_call: TRBJ1-2
d_call: NA
v_call: TRBV5-6

cdr3_aa: ASSNPLAHQPQH
j_call: TRBJ1-5
d_call: NA
v_call: TRBV4-2

cdr3_aa: ASIPTGGPYEQY
j_call: TRBJ2-7
d_call: TRBD2
v_call: TRBV11-2

cdr3_aa: AWKEGRNTEAF
j_call: TRBJ1-1
d_call: NA
v_call: TRBV30

cdr3_aa: ASSITLNTEAF
j_call: TRBJ1-1
d_call: NA
v_call: TRBV14

cdr3_aa: ASSVRDSAYEQY
j_call: TRBJ2-7
d_call: NA
v_call: TRBV4-1

cdr3_aa: SVLEGGV
j_call: TRBJ2-1
d_call: NA
v_call: TRBV29-1